This T cell receptor (beta chain) emerged from a study of control samples from healthy donors and cancer patients. Measured with immunoSEQ multiplex PCR; TCRdb has only the in-frame clones, and not every one. The sample lists 88,000 or so clones, 90% to 95% occurring once. CDR1 SEHNR and CDR2 FQNEAQ come from the germline V gene (reference sequence). This CDR3 is built from 18 residues. With 1 base removed from V and 4 bases from J, the gap between germline ends came to 22 bases. The V call is TRBV7-9, the J call TRBJ2-5; either TRBD1 or TRBD2 may fit D (6 bases each). This TCR derives from a woman aged 18-29 years in good health. The sample consisted of blood. CDR3 sequence (DNA): TGTGCCAGCAGCTTAGTCGGCGGTGGGGGGCCGGGGGTAGAGACCCAGTACTTC. Translated: CASSLVGGGGPGVETQYF.